Sequencing of this T cell receptor beta chain was carried out in a study of cytomegalovirus exposure and HLA in healthy donors. The CDR3 length is 14 residues. The germline V gene encodes CDR1 MNHEY and CDR2 SVGAGI. The ends lost 6 bases at V and 5 bases at J; junction bases unmatched: 7. It was with 60 Vbeta and 13 Jbeta primers that the PCR ran. Sequenced by immunoSEQ multiplex PCR; TCRdb stores in-frame clones only, minus some. The data contain about 31,000 clones, roughly 89% of them singletons. Turning to this clone: Its antigen is currently unknown.

Notes on the study in general: Later analysis identified about 17,000 TCR beta sequences associated with HLA alleles, using a false discovery rate threshold of 0.05. Over 150 TCR beta chains were listed as cytomegalovirus-associated.

The TCR sequence derives from a boy younger than 18 in good health and CMV-seronegative. V is TRBV6-5 and J is TRBJ2-1; 7 positions agree with TRBD2. The specimen sequenced was PBMCs. CDR3 loop: CASRSARGDNEQFF. The CDR3 DNA sequence: TGTGCCAGCAGGTCGGCTCGGGGGGACAATGAGCAGTTCTTC.